The 4 T cell receptor beta chains listed next were all sequenced from one sample in a study of tumor and adjacent non-tumor tissue in lung cancer. The library came from three nested PCR rounds adapted from ARM-PCR protocols. MiXCR, applied by TCRdb to the multiplex PCR reads, yields one record per CDR3 protein. The table shows 100,000 to 120,000 distinct CDR3 sequences, with 84% occurring only once. The template was RNA from unsorted bulk tissue. The sample comprised lung tumor tissue. These receptors all stem from a man aged 70-80 years with non-small cell lung cancer.

This clonotype was detected only once. It is likely a read error, because the conserved phenylalanine at the end of the CDR3 is missing. The V call is TRBV20-1, the J call TRBJ2-1; TRBD2 matches at 9 bases. V gave up 0 bases and J gave up 6 bases; unmatched junction bases: 12. The CDR3 totals 17 residues. CDR1 is DFQATT, CDR2 SNEGSKA, per germline (reference sequence). This chain's CDR3 is CSARDPSASGACNEQFI. The CDR3 DNA reads as TGCAGTGCTAGAGATCCCTCCGCTAGCGGGGCCTGCAATGAGCAGTTCATA.

The chain has TRBV5-1 and TRBJ2-2; TRBD1 matches 9 bases. Germline V gives CDR1 SGHRS, CDR2 YFSETQ. V dropped 6 bases and J dropped 5; count of bases not matched to a gene: 8. The CDR3 covers 15 residues. The chain's CDR3 is CASNSDRGSTGELFF. The CDR3 DNA reads TGCGCCAGCAACTCAGACAGGGGGTCTACCGGGGAGCTGTTTTTT.

Details on this clonotype: Just one base apart from a much larger clone, this may be a read error. V gene TRBV28 combines with J gene TRBJ2-7; 7 bases map to TRBD1. The CDR3 extends over 15 amino acids. The germline V gene encodes CDR1 MDHEN and CDR2 SYDVKM. CDR3 coding DNA: TGTGCCAGCAGTTTCTCACAGGGGACCCCCTACGAGCGGTACTTC. Encoded protein: CASSFSQGTPYERYF.

The table lists this clonotype with many counts. The V gene is TRBV4-1, the J gene TRBJ2-5; possible D gene TRBD1, 6 bases. Trimming pared 5 bases from V and 2 bases from J, leaving 12 bases between. The CDR3 loop spans 14 amino acids. The germline V gene encodes CDR1 MGHRA and CDR2 YSYEKL. CDR3 loop: CASSTGTQQETQYF. The DNA for the CDR3 is TGCGCCAGCAGCACGGGGACACAACAAGAGACCCAGTACTTC.